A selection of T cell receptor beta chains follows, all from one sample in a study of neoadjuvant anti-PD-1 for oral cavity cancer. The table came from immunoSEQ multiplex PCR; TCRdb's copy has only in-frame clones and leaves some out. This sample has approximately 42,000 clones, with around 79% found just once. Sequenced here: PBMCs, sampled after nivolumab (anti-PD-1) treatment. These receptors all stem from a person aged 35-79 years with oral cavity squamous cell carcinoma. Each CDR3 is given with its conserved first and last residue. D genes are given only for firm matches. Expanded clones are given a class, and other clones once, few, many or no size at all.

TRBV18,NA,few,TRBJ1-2,CASSPFDRRRGYTF,TGTGCCAGCTCACCGTTCGACAGGCGACGGGGCTACACCTTC
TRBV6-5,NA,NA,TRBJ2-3,CASSYFVTRGPDTQYF,TGTGCCAGCAGTTACTTCGTGACTAGGGGCCCAGATACGCAGTATTTT
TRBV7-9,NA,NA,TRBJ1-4,CASSSAGDGEKLFF,TGTGCCAGCAGCTCCGCAGGGGACGGCGAAAAACTGTTTTTT
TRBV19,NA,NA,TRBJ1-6,CASRRDPGNGNSPLHF,TGTGCCAGTAGGAGAGATCCAGGGAATGGCAATTCACCCCTCCACTTT
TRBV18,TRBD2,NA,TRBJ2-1,CASSRSLAGAGNEQFF,TGTGCCAGCTCGAGGTCACTAGCGGGAGCAGGCAATGAGCAGTTCTTC
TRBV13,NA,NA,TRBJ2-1,CASSASRGSVGEQFF,TGTGCCAGCAGCGCAAGCAGGGGTAGCGTAGGTGAGCAGTTCTTC
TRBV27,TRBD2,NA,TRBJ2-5,CASSYGTSRETQYF,TGTGCCAGCAGTTACGGGACTAGCCGCGAGACCCAGTACTTC
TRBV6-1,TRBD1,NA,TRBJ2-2,CASSALGTGTTGELFF,TGTGCCAGCAGTGCTCTCGGGACAGGGACCACCGGGGAGCTGTTTTTT
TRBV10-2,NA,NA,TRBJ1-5,CASSTGYNQPQHF,TGCGCCAGCAGTACAGGTTACAATCAGCCCCAGCATTTT
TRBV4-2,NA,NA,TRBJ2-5,CASSQDQFQETQYF,TGTGCCAGCAGCCAAGATCAGTTCCAAGAGACCCAGTACTTC
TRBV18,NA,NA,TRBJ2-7,CASSPKDYYEQYF,TGTGCCAGCTCACCAAAGGACTATTACGAGCAGTACTTC
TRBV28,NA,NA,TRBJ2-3,CASSLGPTTDTQYF,TGTGCCAGCAGTTTAGGTCCGACCACAGATACGCAGTATTTT
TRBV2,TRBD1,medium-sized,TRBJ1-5,CASSGQANQPQHF,TGTGCCAGCTCAGGACAGGCTAATCAGCCCCAGCATTTT
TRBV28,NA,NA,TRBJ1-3,CASSLDRTSGNTIYF,TGTGCCAGCAGCCTAGACAGGACCTCTGGAAACACCATATATTTT
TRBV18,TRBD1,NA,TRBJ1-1,CASSPRSGQGRFMNTEAFF,TGTGCCAGCTCACCACGATCGGGACAGGGGAGATTCATGAACACTGAAGCTTTCTTT
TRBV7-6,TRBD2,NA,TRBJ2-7,CASSLYSGDSYEQYF,TGTGCCAGCAGCTTATACAGCGGGGACTCCTACGAGCAGTACTTC
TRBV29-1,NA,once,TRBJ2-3,CRGASGTDTQYF,TGCAGGGGGGCCTCGGGGACAGATACGCAGTATTTT
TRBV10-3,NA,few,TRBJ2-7,CAISEFLKTGLLGREQYF,TGTGCCATCAGTGAGTTCCTGAAGACAGGCCTCCTTGGGCGGGAGCAGTACTTC
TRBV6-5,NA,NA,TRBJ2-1,CASSYRAGSTNNEQFF,TGTGCCAGCAGTTACCGGGCCGGGAGTACGAACAATGAGCAGTTCTTC
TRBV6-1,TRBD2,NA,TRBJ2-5,CASSTLGGGQETQYF,TGTGCCAGCAGTACTCTGGGCGGGGGGCAAGAGACCCAGTACTTC
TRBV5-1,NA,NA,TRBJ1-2,CASSLEPQYGYTF,TGCGCCAGCAGCTTGGAGCCTCAGTATGGCTACACCTTC
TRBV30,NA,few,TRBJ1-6,CAWSREGRNSPLHF,TGTGCCTGGAGTCGGGAAGGGCGTAATTCACCCCTCCACTTT
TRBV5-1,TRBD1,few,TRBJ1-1,CASDTGTANTEAFF,TGCGCCAGCGATACTGGGACAGCGAACACTGAAGCTTTCTTT
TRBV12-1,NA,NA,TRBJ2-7,CASSFRGEAGATYEQYF,TGTGCCAGCAGCTTTAGGGGGGAGGCAGGGGCAACCTACGAGCAGTACTTC
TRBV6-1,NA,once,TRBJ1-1,CASTKGAPRGTEAFF,TGTGCCAGCACCAAAGGGGCTCCGAGGGGGACTGAAGCTTTCTTT
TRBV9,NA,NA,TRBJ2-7,CASSPSRVNWYEQYF,TGTGCCAGCAGCCCCAGCAGGGTAAATTGGTACGAGCAGTACTTC
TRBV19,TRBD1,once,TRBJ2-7,CATQGAYEQYF,TGTGCCACCCAGGGGGCCTACGAGCAGTACTTC
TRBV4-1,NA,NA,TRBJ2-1,CASSQDYSRSSYNEQFF,TGCGCCAGCAGCCAAGATTACTCCCGGTCCTCCTACAATGAGCAGTTCTTC
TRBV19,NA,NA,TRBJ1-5,CASSGSNQPQHF,TGTGCCAGTAGTGGGAGCAATCAGCCCCAGCATTTT
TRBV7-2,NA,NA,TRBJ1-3,CASSLEGSGNTIYF,TGTGCCAGCAGCTTAGAGGGCTCTGGAAACACCATATATTTT
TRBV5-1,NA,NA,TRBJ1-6,CASSLRDIRNSPLHF,TGCGCCAGCAGCTTGCGGGACATTCGTAATTCACCCCTCCACTTT
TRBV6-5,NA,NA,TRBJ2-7,CASSYSVGEISEQYF,TGTGCCAGCAGTTACTCGGTGGGAGAGATTTCCGAGCAGTACTTC
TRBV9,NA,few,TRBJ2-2,CASSVVQDNTGELFF,TGTGCCAGCAGCGTAGTGCAGGATAACACCGGGGAGCTGTTTTTT
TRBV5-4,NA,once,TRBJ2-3,CASSAGSRPTDTQYF,TGTGCCAGCAGCGCCGGGTCTCGGCCCACAGATACGCAGTATTTT
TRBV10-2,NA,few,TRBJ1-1,CASRHGPEAFF,TGCGCCAGCAGACATGGACCTGAAGCTTTCTTT
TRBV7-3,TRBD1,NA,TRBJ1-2,CASSLTGGGSYGYTF,TGTGCCAGCAGCTTAACAGGGGGCGGGAGCTATGGCTACACCTTC
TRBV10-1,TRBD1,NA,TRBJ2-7,CASSLGQGFGEQYF,TGCGCCAGCAGTTTGGGACAGGGGTTCGGCGAGCAGTACTTC
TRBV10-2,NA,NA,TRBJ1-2,CASSRDGYGYTF,TGCGCCAGCAGTCGGGACGGCTATGGCTACACCTTC
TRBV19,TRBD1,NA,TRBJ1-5,CASRDRVVGQPQHF,TGTGCCAGCCGGGACAGGGTGGTAGGGCAGCCCCAGCATTTT
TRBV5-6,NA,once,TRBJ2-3,CASSFDFGPTVRADTQYF,TGTGCCAGCAGCTTTGACTTCGGCCCGACAGTGCGGGCAGATACGCAGTATTTT
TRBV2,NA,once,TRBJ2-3,CASSEGPHLTDTQYF,TGTGCCAGCAGTGAAGGGCCCCATCTCACAGATACGCAGTATTTT
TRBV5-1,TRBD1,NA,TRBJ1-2,CASRVGQGAYGYTF,TGCGCCAGCAGGGTCGGACAGGGGGCGTACGGCTACACCTTC
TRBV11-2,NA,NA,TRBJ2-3,CASSLARDATDTQYF,TGTGCCAGCAGCTTAGCCCGGGATGCCACAGATACGCAGTATTTT
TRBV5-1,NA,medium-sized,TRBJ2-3,CASSLETHTDTQYF,TGCGCCAGCAGCTTGGAGACACACACAGATACGCAGTATTTT
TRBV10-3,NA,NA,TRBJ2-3,CALSGADKATQYF,TGTGCCTTGTCTGGGGCCGATAAGGCTACGCAGTATTTT
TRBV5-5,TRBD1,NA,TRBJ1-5,CASSLGQGEVNQPQHF,TGTGCCAGCAGCTTGGGACAGGGGGAAGTCAATCAGCCCCAGCATTTT
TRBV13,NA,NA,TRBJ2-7,CASSSGGVRDREQYF,TGTGCCAGCAGCTCCGGCGGGGTCAGGGATCGCGAGCAGTACTTC
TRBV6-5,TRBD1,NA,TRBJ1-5,CASSLRQGKNQPQHF,TGTGCCAGCAGTTTACGACAGGGGAAGAATCAGCCCCAGCATTTT
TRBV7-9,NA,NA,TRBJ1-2,CASSLGGAIHAEGYTF,TGTGCCAGCAGCTTAGGGGGGGCAATTCACGCGGAAGGCTACACCTTC
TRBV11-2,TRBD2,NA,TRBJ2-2,CASSLLPQGRGGTGELFF,TGTGCCAGCAGCTTACTCCCCCAGGGTCGCGGGGGGACCGGGGAGCTGTTTTTT
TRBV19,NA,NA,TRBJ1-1,CASSLRPRGGTEAFF,TGTGCCAGTAGTTTGCGGCCGAGGGGGGGAACTGAAGCTTTCTTT
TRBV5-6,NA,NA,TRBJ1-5,CASSLMGVDNQPQHF,TGTGCCAGCAGCCTTATGGGGGTCGACAATCAGCCCCAGCATTTT
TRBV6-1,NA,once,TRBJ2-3,CASSVSGRTDTQYF,TGTGCCAGCAGTGTGAGTGGGCGCACAGATACGCAGTATTTT
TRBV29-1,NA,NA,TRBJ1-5,CSVVDGNQPQHF,TGCAGCGTCGTCGATGGCAATCAGCCCCAGCATTTT
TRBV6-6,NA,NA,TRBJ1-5,CASRPPGTGNQPQHF,TGTGCCAGCAGGCCCCCGGGGACGGGCAATCAGCCCCAGCATTTT
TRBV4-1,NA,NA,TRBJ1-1,CASSPPRDVGTEAFF,TGCGCCAGCAGCCCCCCCCGGGACGTTGGCACTGAAGCTTTCTTT
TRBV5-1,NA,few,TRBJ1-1,CASSSPGRENTEAFF,TGCGCCAGCAGCTCCCCGGGACGAGAGAACACTGAAGCTTTCTTT
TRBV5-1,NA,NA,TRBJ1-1,CASSLAGSNAEAFF,TGCGCCAGCAGCTTGGCAGGAAGTAACGCTGAAGCTTTCTTT
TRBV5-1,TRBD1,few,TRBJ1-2,CASSSKTGARGYTF,TGCGCCAGCAGCTCCAAAACAGGGGCCCGGGGCTACACCTTC